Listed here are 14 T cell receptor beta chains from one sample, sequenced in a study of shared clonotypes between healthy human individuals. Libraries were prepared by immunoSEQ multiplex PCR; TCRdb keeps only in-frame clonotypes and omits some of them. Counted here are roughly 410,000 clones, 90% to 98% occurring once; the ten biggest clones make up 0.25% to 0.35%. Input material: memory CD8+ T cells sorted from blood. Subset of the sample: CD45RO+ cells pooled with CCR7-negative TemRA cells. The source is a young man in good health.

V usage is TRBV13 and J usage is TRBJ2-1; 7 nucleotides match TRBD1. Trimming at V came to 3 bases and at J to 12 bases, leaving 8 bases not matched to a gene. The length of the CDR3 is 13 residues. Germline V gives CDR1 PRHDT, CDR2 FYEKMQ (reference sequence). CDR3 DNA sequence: TGTGCCAGCAGCTTCTACACAGGGGATGCGCAGTTCTTC. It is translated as CASSFYTGDAQFF.

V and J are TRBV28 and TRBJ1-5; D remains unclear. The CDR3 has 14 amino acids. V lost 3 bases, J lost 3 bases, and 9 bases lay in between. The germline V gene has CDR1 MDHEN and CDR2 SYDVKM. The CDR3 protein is CASSLSGNNQPQHF. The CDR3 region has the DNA TGTGCCAGCAGTTTGTCGGGTAACAATCAGCCCCAGCATTTT.

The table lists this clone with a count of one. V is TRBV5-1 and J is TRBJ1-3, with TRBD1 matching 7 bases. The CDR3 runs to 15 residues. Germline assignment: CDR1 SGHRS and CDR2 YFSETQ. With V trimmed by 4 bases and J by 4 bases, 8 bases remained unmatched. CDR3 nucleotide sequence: TGCGCCAGCAGCCCGGGGACAGAAGGGGGAAACACCATATATTTT. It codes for CASSPGTEGGNTIYF.

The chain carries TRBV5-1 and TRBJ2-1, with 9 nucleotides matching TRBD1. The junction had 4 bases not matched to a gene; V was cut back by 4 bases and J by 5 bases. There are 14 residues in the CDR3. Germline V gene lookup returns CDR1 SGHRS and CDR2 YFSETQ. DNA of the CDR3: TGCGCCAGCAGCCTTGGGACAGGGCACAATGAGCAGTTCTTC. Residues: CASSLGTGHNEQFF.

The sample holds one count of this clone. CDR3 sequence: CASSLEGLLYEQYF. The CDR3 coding sequence is TGTGCCAGCAGCTTGGAGGGACTCCTCTACGAGCAGTACTTC. The V call is TRBV5-8, the J call TRBJ2-7, with a weak D call TRBD2 (6 bases). Per germline, CDR1 SGHTS and CDR2 YDEGEE. This CDR3 comprises 14 residues. Trimming removed 0 bases from V and 3 bases from J, with 10 bases in between.

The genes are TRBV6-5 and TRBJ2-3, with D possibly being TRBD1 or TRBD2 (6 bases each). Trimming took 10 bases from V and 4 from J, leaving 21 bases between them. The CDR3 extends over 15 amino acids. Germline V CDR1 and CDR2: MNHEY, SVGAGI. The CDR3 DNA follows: TGTGCCACCGGGGGCGGGAAGCCCCCGGCAGATACGCAGTATTTT. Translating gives CATGGGKPPADTQYF.

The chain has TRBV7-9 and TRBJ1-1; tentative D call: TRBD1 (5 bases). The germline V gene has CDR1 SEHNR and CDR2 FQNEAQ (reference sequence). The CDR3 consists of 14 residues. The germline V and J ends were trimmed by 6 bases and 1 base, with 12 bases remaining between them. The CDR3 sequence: CASSRDLSNTEAFF. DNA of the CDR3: TGTGCCAGCAGTCGGGACCTTTCGAACACTGAAGCTTTCTTT.

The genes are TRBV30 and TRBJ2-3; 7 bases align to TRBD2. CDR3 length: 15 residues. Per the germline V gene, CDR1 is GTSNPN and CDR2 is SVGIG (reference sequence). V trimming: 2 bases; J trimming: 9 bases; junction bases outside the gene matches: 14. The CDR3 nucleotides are TGTGCCTGGAGTTTTTTGAGACTAGCAAGGTTGACGCAGTATTTT. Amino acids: CAWSFLRLARLTQYF.

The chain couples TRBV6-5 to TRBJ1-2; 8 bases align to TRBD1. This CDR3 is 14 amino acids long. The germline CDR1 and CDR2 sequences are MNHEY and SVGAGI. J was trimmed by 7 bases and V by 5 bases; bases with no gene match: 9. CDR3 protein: CASSRRQGYSGYTF. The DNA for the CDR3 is TGTGCCAGCAGTCGGCGACAGGGGTACTCTGGCTACACCTTC.

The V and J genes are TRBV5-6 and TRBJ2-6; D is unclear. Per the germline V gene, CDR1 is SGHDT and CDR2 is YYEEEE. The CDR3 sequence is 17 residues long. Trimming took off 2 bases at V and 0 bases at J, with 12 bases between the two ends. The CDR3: CASSFRPRISGANVLTF. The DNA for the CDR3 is TGTGCCAGCAGCTTCAGGCCCCGAATCTCTGGGGCCAACGTCCTGACTTTC.

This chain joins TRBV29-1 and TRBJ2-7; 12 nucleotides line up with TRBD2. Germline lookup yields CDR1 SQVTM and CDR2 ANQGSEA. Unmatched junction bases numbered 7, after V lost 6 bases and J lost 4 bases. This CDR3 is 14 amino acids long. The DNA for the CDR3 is TGCAGCGTCAAGACTAGCGGGAGACTATACGAGCAGTACTTC. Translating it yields CSVKTSGRLYEQYF.

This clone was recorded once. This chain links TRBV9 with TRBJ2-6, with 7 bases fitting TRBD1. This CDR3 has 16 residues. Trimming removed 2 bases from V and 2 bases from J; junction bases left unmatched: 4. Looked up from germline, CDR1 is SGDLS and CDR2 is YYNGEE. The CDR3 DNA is TGTGCCAGCAGCGTTACCACAGGGGCTGGGGCCAACGTCCTGACTTTC. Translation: CASSVTTGAGANVLTF.

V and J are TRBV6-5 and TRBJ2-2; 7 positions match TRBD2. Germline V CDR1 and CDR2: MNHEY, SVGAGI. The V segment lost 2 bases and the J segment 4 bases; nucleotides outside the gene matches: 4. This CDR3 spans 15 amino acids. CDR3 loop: CASSYAGVGTGELFF. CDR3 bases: TGTGCCAGCAGTTACGCGGGAGTTGGCACCGGGGAGCTGTTTTTT.

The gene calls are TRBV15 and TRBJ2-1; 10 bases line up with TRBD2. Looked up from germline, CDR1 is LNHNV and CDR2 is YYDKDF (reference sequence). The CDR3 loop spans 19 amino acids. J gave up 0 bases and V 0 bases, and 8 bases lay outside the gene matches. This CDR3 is CATSRDPTSGTSSYNEQFF. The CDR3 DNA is TGTGCCACCAGCAGAGATCCAACTAGCGGGACTAGCTCCTACAATGAGCAGTTCTTC.